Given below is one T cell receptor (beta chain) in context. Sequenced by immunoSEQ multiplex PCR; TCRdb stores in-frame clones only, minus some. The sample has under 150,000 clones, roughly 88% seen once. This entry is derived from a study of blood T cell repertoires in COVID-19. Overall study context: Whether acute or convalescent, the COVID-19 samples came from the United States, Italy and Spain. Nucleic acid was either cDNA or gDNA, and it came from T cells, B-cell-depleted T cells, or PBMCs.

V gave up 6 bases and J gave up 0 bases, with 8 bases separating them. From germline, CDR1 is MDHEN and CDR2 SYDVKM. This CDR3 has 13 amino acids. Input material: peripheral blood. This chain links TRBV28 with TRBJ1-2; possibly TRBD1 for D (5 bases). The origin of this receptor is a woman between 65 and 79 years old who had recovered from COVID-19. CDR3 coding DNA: TGTGCCAGCAGGGGGCCCTCTAACTATGGCTACACCTTC. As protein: CASRGPSNYGYTF.